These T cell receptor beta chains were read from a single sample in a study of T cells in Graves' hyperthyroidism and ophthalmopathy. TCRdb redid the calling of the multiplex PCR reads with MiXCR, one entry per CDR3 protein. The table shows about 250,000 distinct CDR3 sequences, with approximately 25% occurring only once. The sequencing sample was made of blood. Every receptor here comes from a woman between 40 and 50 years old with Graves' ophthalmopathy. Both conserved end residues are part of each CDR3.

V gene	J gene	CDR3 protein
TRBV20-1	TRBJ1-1	CSASLPGRGNTEAFF
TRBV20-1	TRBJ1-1	CSARGGPVRNTEAFF
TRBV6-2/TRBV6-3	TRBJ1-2	CASSKDSYGYTF
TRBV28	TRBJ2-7	CAISSKTGTTSYEQYF
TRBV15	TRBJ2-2	CATSGLAGEVGELFF
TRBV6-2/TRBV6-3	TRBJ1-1	CASSYASRGEHPEAFF
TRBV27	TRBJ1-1	CASSFQGTNTEAFF
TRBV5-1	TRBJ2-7	CASSPGEYEQYF
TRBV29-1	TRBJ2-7	CSVEYGQGAYEQYF
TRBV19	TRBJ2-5	CATAEQGQETQYF
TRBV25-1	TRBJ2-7	CASSDQDRGAYEQYF
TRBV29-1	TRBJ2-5	CSVDRHNQETQYF
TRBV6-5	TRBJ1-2	CASSSGNYGYTF
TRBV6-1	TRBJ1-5	CASTQPKAGQPQHF
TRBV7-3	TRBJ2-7	CASSPLRGQGGREQYF
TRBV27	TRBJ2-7	CASSQVTGVGEQYF
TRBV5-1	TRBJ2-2	CASSLVLTNTGELFF
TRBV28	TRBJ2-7	CASSSHSGTSVKYF
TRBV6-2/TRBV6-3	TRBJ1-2	CASSGLWTGGNYGYTF
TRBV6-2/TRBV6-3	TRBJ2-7	CASSYGTAFYEQYF
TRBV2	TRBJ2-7	CASSEDGGLAYEQYF
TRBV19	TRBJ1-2	CATFGGGYGYTF
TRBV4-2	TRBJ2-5	CASSQGAGGGYQETQYF
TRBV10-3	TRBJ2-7	CAISPSGQGALEQYF
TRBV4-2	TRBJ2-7	CASSHAGGSDEQYF
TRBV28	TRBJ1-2	CASSSDRFNGYTF
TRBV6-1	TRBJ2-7	CASSQDRVEQYF
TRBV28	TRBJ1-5	CASKGMDQPQHF
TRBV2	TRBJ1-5	CASNQGARDQPQHF
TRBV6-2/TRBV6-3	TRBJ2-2	CASSYPRIDGELFF
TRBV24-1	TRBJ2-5	CATSDPGTAKTQYF
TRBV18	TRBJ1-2	CASSPPQGLSYGYTF
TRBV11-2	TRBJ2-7	CASTLDETYEQYF
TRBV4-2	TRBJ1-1	CASSRLLTGEMSSEAFF
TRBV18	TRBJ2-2	CASSPTGSPNTGELFF
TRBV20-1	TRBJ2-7	CSARKGGAGRGEQYF
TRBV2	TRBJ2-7	CASSGRVVSYEQYF
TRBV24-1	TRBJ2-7	CATSDFGAYGSYEQSF
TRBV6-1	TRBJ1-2	CASRQGFGGYGYTF
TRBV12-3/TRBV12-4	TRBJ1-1	CASRPTRRNTEAFF
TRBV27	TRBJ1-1	CASSLSLDRAVGGAFF
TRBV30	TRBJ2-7	CAWRAGSSYEQYF
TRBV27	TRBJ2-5	CASSNRGRETQYF
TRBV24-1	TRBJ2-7	CATSDPSNPYEQYF
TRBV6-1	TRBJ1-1	CASTYGGGQGNTEAFF
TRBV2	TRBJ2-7	CASSELGEILYEQYF
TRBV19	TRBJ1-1	CASSLMEGIEAFF
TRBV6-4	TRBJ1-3	CASRHDRGTFAGNTIYF
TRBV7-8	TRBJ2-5	CASSLDFLAGGETQYF
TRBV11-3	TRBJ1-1	CASSDGMNTEAFF